This T cell receptor beta chain is drawn from a study of long-term antiretroviral therapy in people with HIV. Study-level background: The earliest samples came about a decade before the 2015 immediate-ART recommendation.

Germline V gene lookup returns CDR1 GTSNPN and CDR2 SVGIG (reference sequence). This CDR3 contains 16 residues. Details on this clone: Its specificity is not known.

This was the immunoSEQ v3.0 assay at survey level. Sequencing was performed with immunoSEQ multiplex PCR; in TCRdb, only in-frame clones are kept and a portion is missing. The sample consists of fewer than 30,000 clones, around 83% of them appearing once. Whole-study results and caveats: Absence of data on ART adherence, viral resistance or therapy changes was noted.

The clonotype originates from a man under 40 with HIV. The chain recombines TRBV30 with TRBJ2-5; 11 bases line up with TRBD2. The last part of the DNA fits TRBJ2-7 better; the J call may be wrong. The source material was unsorted PBMCs, sampled 0.7 years before starting antiretroviral therapy. The CDR3 here is CAWSALGGLAAYEQYF. The CDR3 region has the DNA TGTGCCTGGAGTGCTCTAGGGGGACTAGCGGCCTACGAGCAGTACTTC.